This record covers a single T cell receptor beta chain. This sample is part of a study of blood T cell repertoires in COVID-19. The overall study: Whether acute or convalescent, the COVID-19 samples came from the United States, Italy and Spain. The analysed material was cDNA or gDNA that came from T cells, B-cell-depleted T cells, or PBMCs.

The germline V gene has CDR1 SNHLY and CDR2 FYNNEI. The CDR3 has 16 amino acids. The V and J ends lost 0 bases and 1 base respectively, with 12 bases between them. In the authors' methods: Counts of nucleated cells, estimated from reference gene primer amplification, were obtained. TCRdb's table, derived via immunoSEQ multiplex PCR, lists solely in-frame clones and lacks some. That table is the source of V, J and clone size, and D and trimming were worked out from the DNA. The sample contains under 200,000 clones, about 85% of which appear only once. This clonotype originated in a woman aged 80 or over with acute or convalescent COVID-19. The sample taken for sequencing was peripheral blood. This chain joins TRBV2 and TRBJ2-5, with a weak D call TRBD2 (6 bases). In nucleotides, the CDR3 is TGTGCCAGCAGTGAAGCGCGGGGTTACGGCCAAGAGACCCAGTACTTC. Its protein product is CASSEARGYGQETQYF.